These 22 T cell receptor beta chains originate from one sample sequenced in a study of cytomegalovirus exposure and HLA in healthy donors. The PCR was carried out with 60 Vbeta primers and 13 Jbeta primers. Profiling relied on immunoSEQ multiplex PCR, and the TCRdb table lists in-frame clones only, not all of them. The sample contains 100,000 to 150,000 clones, more than 65% of which appear only once. Source material: PBMCs. Receptors were obtained from a woman in her sixties in good health and CMV-seropositive.

The chain employs TRBV5-1 and TRBJ2-5, with D perhaps matching TRBD2 (5 bases). V shed 7 bases and J shed 0 bases, with 13 bases lying between them. Germline CDR1 SGHRS, CDR2 YFSETQ. CDR3 length equals 14 residues. The CDR3 region is CASRVGGNQETQYF. As DNA, the CDR3 is TGCGCCAGCCGGGTAGGAGGTAACCAAGAGACCCAGTACTTC.

The chain carries TRBV5-6 and TRBJ1-2; 8 bases are a match to TRBD1. Germline values: CDR1 SGHDT, CDR2 YYEEEE. This CDR3 spans 14 amino acids. After removal of 0 bases from V and 4 bases from J, the junction contained 2 bases not matched to a gene. The CDR3 DNA is TGTGCCAGCAGCTTGGGGACAGGGAGCTATGGCTACACCTTC. It translates to CASSLGTGSYGYTF.

The rearrangement joins TRBV5-1 to TRBJ1-1; TRBD1 matches 12 bases. The CDR3 covers 16 residues. CDR1 is SGHRS, CDR2 YFSETQ, per germline. With 4 bases clipped from V and 0 bases from J, the junction kept 4 bases outside the gene matches. DNA of the CDR3: TGCGCCAGCAGCCCCGGGACAGGGGGCCTGAACACTGAAGCTTTCTTT. Translated, it gives CASSPGTGGLNTEAFF. The entire variable domain, with the rest obtained from reference TRBV5-1 and TRBJ1-1, is as follows: KAGVTQTPRYLIKTRGQQVTLSCSPISGHRSVSWYQQTPGQGLQFLFEYFSETQRNKGNFPGRFSGRQFSNSRSEMNVSTLELGDSALYLCASSPGTGGLNTEAFFGQGTRLTVV.

This rearrangement joins TRBV10-3 to TRBJ2-3, with D hard to call. Germline-derived CDR1 and CDR2 are ENHRY and SYGVKD. This CDR3 comprises 15 residues. With 2 bases removed from V and 3 bases from J, the gap between germline ends came to 12 bases. The CDR3 DNA reads TGTGCCATCAGTGAGCTGGCCACCCTGACAGATACGCAGTATTTT. Translation gives CAISELATLTDTQYF.

The rearrangement links TRBV30 to TRBJ1-1, with 7 bases that match TRBD1. J was trimmed by 1 base and V by 5 bases; bases with no gene match: 4. The CDR3 totals 13 residues. Germline V gives CDR1 GTSNPN, CDR2 SVGIG (reference sequence). CDR3 in amino acids: CAWRRGPNTEAFF. DNA of the CDR3: TGTGCCTGGCGGAGGGGGCCGAACACTGAAGCTTTCTTT.

This chain joins TRBV10-1 and TRBJ1-1; 10 bases line up with TRBD1. CDR1 is WNHNN and CDR2 is SYGVQD in the germline V gene (reference sequence). The CDR3 totals 17 residues. With V trimmed by 8 bases and J by 6 bases, 18 bases remained unmatched. The CDR3 spells CASFTGTGEEEEAEAFF. The CDR3 region has the DNA TGCGCCAGCTTTACCGGGACAGGGGAAGAGGAAGAAGCTGAAGCTTTCTTT.

This clone was seen a single time. CDR3 in DNA: TGTGCCAGCTCACCAAGGTCAGGGACTGAAGCTTTCTTT. It codes for CASSPRSGTEAFF. The genes are TRBV18 and TRBJ1-1; D perhaps matches TRBD1 (5 bases). The CDR3 is 13 residues long. V was clipped by 2 bases and J by 5 bases, with 9 bases between them. The germline CDR1 and CDR2 sequences are KGHSH and LQKENI.

This chain connects TRBV9 to TRBJ1-2, with D uncertain. V lost 1 base, J lost 5 bases, and 12 bases lay in between. The length of the CDR3 is 14 residues. Per germline, CDR1 SGDLS and CDR2 YYNGEE. The CDR3 bases are TGTGCCAGCAGCGTACCCGGTTCCGCGTATGGCTACACCTTC. It codes for CASSVPGSAYGYTF.

The gene calls are TRBV5-8 and TRBJ1-5, with 7 bases aligning to TRBD1. The CDR3 is made up of 13 amino acids. The V gene end was trimmed by 2 bases and the J gene end by 5 bases; junction bases not matched to a gene: 1. Per the germline V gene, CDR1 is SGHTS and CDR2 is YDEGEE. For the CDR3, the DNA is TGTGCCAGCAGCTTAGGGGGCTATCAGCCCCAGCATTTT. It specifies CASSLGGYQPQHF.

The gene calls are TRBV19 and TRBJ1-1; D is uncertain. V was trimmed by 6 bases and J by 1 base, leaving 12 bases between them. Germline V lookup: CDR1 LNHDA, CDR2 SQIVND (reference sequence). This CDR3 spans 14 amino acids. CDR3 DNA sequence: TGTGCCAGTAGGAGGGTCTCAGAGAACACTGAAGCTTTCTTT. This encodes CASRRVSENTEAFF.

The V call is TRBV7-2, the J call TRBJ2-5, with D maybe TRBD1 (5 bases). Germline V gene data show CDR1 as SGHTA and CDR2 as FQGNSA. The CDR3 consists of 13 residues. V dropped 7 bases and J dropped 11 bases, with 20 bases sitting between them. CDR3 in amino acids: CASTATQTGSQYF. Written as DNA, the CDR3 is TGTGCCAGCACCGCTACCCAAACAGGCTCGCAGTACTTC.

The table lists this clone with a few counts. The V and J genes are TRBV11-2 and TRBJ2-7, with 9 bases lining up with TRBD1. This CDR3 is 14 amino acids long. J gave up 4 bases and V 5 bases, and 6 bases lay outside the gene matches. Looked up from germline, CDR1 is SGHAT and CDR2 is FQNNGV. The CDR3, as DNA: TGTGCCAGCAGCACCGGACAGGGGTATTACGAGCAGTACTTC. It encodes CASSTGQGYYEQYF. Based on the CDR3 plus reference TRBV11-2 and TRBJ2-7, the full variable domain is EAGVAQSPRYKIIEKRQSVAFWCNPISGHATLYWYQQILGQGPKLLIQFQNNGVVDDSQLPKDRFSAERLKGVDSTLKIQPAKLEDSAVYLCASSTGQGYYEQYFGPGTRLTVT.

This clone was observed a few times. The rearrangement uses TRBV19 and TRBJ2-5; 8 bases line up with TRBD1. The V and J ends lost 1 base and 2 bases, in that order; junction bases with no gene match: 3. CDR3 length: 15 residues. Germline values: CDR1 LNHDA, CDR2 SQIVND (reference sequence). CDR3 bases: TGTGCCAGTAGTATAGGCCGGACAGGGCAAGAGACCCAGTACTTC. As protein: CASSIGRTGQETQYF.

V and J are TRBV28 and TRBJ1-1, with TRBD1 matching 11 bases. Germline V gene lookup returns CDR1 MDHEN and CDR2 SYDVKM. The length of the CDR3 is 13 residues. J lost 3 bases, V lost 10 bases, and 4 bases had no gene match. This CDR3 is CATSGQGDTEAFF. CDR3 sequence (DNA): TGTGCCACCTCGGGACAGGGGGACACTGAAGCTTTCTTT.

V and J are TRBV18 and TRBJ1-1, with D tentatively TRBD1 (5 bases). V shed 3 bases and J shed 3 bases, with 14 bases lying between them. Germline CDR1 reads KGHSH; CDR2 reads LQKENI. The CDR3 sequence is 15 residues long. The CDR3 loop reads CASSPFQGWDTEAFF. The CDR3 DNA reads as TGTGCCAGCTCACCTTTTCAGGGATGGGACACTGAAGCTTTCTTT.

Note on this clone: Germline is not matched at one junction end, which may reflect a read error. The chain combines TRBV13 with TRBJ2-7; 10 nucleotides line up with TRBD2. This CDR3 has 15 residues. The germline CDR1 and CDR2 sequences are PRHDT and FYEKMQ (reference sequence). CDR3 region: CASSLGLAEPSEQYF. In DNA, the CDR3 is TGTGCCAGCAGCCTAGGACTAGCGGAACCCTCCGAGCAGTACTTC.

The chain joins TRBV9 to TRBJ2-7; possibly TRBD2 for D (5 bases). CDR1 is SGDLS, CDR2 YYNGEE, per germline. V was cut by 4 bases and J by 3 bases, with 14 bases left in between. The CDR3 sequence is 14 residues long. The CDR3 loop reads CASSPPFGGYEQYF. The CDR3 DNA reads as TGTGCCAGCAGCCCTCCATTCGGAGGCTACGAGCAGTACTTC.

The chain employs TRBV27 and TRBJ1-4; 12 positions agree with TRBD1. The CDR3 length is 17 residues. V lost 7 bases to trimming and J lost 6 bases; unmatched junction nucleotides: 12. Germline V gene lookup returns CDR1 MNHEY and CDR2 SMNVEV (reference sequence). The CDR3 loop reads CASTRAGTGGGYEKLFF. The CDR3 nucleotides read TGTGCCAGCACCCGGGCCGGGACAGGGGGCGGGTATGAAAAACTGTTTTTT.

The chain combines TRBV18 with TRBJ2-7; TRBD1 matches 8 bases. The germline V gene encodes CDR1 KGHSH and CDR2 LQKENI. V was clipped by 3 bases and J by 6 bases; unmatched bases: 4. The CDR3 is 13 residues long. Here the CDR3 DNA reads TGTGCCAGCTCACCGGACAGGGTACTCGAGCAGTACTTC. Its translation: CASSPDRVLEQYF. The variable domain in full, with the rest retrieved from reference TRBV18 and TRBJ2-7, is NAGVMQNPRHLVRRRGQEARLRCSPMKGHSHVYWYRQLPEEGLKFMVYLQKENIIDESGMPKERFSAEFPKEGPSILRIQQVVRGDSAAYFCASSPDRVLEQYFGPGTRLTVT.

Concerning this clone: The conserved phenylalanine or tryptophan normally closing the CDR3 is absent here, so this likely arose from a read error. The CDR3 protein is CASSRTGTAKNTEAFL. The CDR3 bases are TGTGCCAGCAGCAGAACGGGGACAGCAAAGAACACTGAAGCTTTCCTT. J is TRBJ1-1 and V is TRBV7-9; 7 positions match TRBD1. CDR1 SEHNR and CDR2 FQNEAQ come from the germline V gene (reference sequence). This CDR3 region has 16 residues. Trimming took 5 bases from V and 1 from J; bases not matched to a gene: 10.

This clone was recorded once. This chain connects TRBV4-2 to TRBJ2-3, with 10 bases that match TRBD2. The ends lost 0 bases at V and 6 bases at J; junction bases unmatched: 6. Germline values: CDR1 LGHNA, CDR2 YNFKEQ. This CDR3 comprises 16 residues. CDR3 sequence (DNA): TGTGCCAGCAGCCAAGACGCAGCTAGCGGGAGCGATACGCAGTATTTT. Its translation is CASSQDAASGSDTQYF.

The chain is built from TRBV7-9 and TRBJ2-1; 11 bases agree with TRBD2. The CDR3 has 13 residues. Germline V gene sequence: CDR1 SEHNR, CDR2 FQNEAQ (reference sequence). With V trimmed by 5 bases and J by 6 bases, 0 bases remained unmatched. This chain's CDR3 is CASSGLAGNEQFF. CDR3 DNA sequence: TGTGCCAGCAGCGGACTAGCGGGCAATGAGCAGTTCTTC.